What follows are 12 T cell receptor beta chains derived from one specimen sequenced in a study of T-cell memory formation after mild COVID-19. Using its own MiXCR run on the 5' RACE reads, TCRdb lists one record per CDR3 protein. The sample holds under 450,000 distinct CDR3 sequences, more than 20% seen once. The sample was PBMCs or a T cell subset sorted from them (not recorded which). These receptors all stem from a young man who had mild COVID-19 (a few samples of this study predate the infection). Cell type and time point are not known.

In this sample, this clonotype turned up a few times. The chain uses TRBV4-3 and TRBJ1-1, with no clear D. Germline V gene lookup returns CDR1 LGHNA and CDR2 YSLEER. The germline V and J ends were trimmed by 5 bases and 5 bases, with 12 bases remaining between them. CDR3 length equals 13 residues. As DNA, the CDR3 is TGCGCCAGCAGCATCTACCCCGGGACTGAAGCTTTCTTT. It yields the protein CASSIYPGTEAFF.

This clonotype was detected a few times. V and J are TRBV6-2 or TRBV6-3 and TRBJ2-7; tentatively, D is TRBD2 (5 bases). The V end was cut by 5 bases, the J end by 0 bases, with 11 bases between. Looked up from germline, CDR1 is MNHEY and CDR2 is SVGEGT. The CDR3 spans 14 residues. This CDR3 reads CASSRTRASYEQYF. In nucleotides, the CDR3 is TGTGCCAGCAGTCGTACTAGAGCCTCCTACGAGCAGTACTTC.

The rearrangement uses TRBV9 and TRBJ2-2; D gene uncertain. V gave up 0 bases and J gave up 6 bases, with 6 bases separating them. The CDR3 has 13 residues. Per germline, CDR1 SGDLS and CDR2 YYNGEE. In DNA, the CDR3 is TGTGCCAGCAGCGTAGAGGTAGCCGGGGAGCTGTTTTTT. Translation gives CASSVEVAGELFF.

Comments on this clonotype: One base away lies a much larger clone, so this may be a sequencing read error. The chain joins TRBV6-2 or TRBV6-3 to TRBJ2-6; no clear D. The CDR3 extends over 15 amino acids. Trimming shortened V by 2 bases and J by 3 bases, and 8 bases separated the two germline ends. Germline lookup yields CDR1 MNHEY and CDR2 SVGEGT. Written as DNA, the CDR3 is TGTGCCAGCAGTTACGTGCTCTATGGGGCCAACGTCCTGACTTTC. Its translation is CASSYVLYGANVLTF.

The sample holds a few counts of this clonotype. The chain employs TRBV6-5 and TRBJ1-4; no clear D gene. The CDR3 is 14 residues long. V gave up 7 bases and J gave up 3 bases, with 12 bases separating them. CDR1 is MNHEY, CDR2 SVGAGI, per germline. The CDR3 region has the DNA TGTGCCAGCAAGGCCGGGTTGCCTAATGAAAAACTGTTTTTT. This sequence encodes CASKAGLPNEKLFF.

V is TRBV6-6 and J is TRBJ1-1; D is undetermined. CDR1 and CDR2 (germline): MNHNY, SVGAGI (reference sequence). V gave up 11 bases and J gave up 2 bases, with 15 bases separating them. The CDR3 has 13 residues. CDR3 protein: CAGATVANTEAFF. As DNA, the CDR3 is TGTGCCGGAGCGACCGTTGCAAACACTGAAGCTTTCTTT.

The chain links TRBV5-1 to TRBJ1-2; D may be TRBD1 (5 bases). The CDR3 sequence is 14 residues long. V shed 4 bases and J shed 0 bases, with 10 bases lying between them. Germline CDR1 SGHRS, CDR2 YFSETQ. The CDR3 bases are TGCGCCAGCAGCCCCGGGACGGCTAACTATGGCTACACCTTC. Protein product: CASSPGTANYGYTF.

The sample holds a few counts of this clonotype. A junction end diverges from the germline sequence, so it may reflect a read error. The chain couples TRBV6-5 to TRBJ1-6; 9 bases fit TRBD1. Germline CDR1 MNHEY, CDR2 SVGAGI. The CDR3 has 17 amino acids. CDR3 coding DNA: TGTGCCAGCAGTCACTCCAATCCGGGACAGGGTGGTTCACCCCTCCACTTT. Its protein product is CASSHSNPGQGGSPLHF.

The chain employs TRBV3-1 and TRBJ1-2; D may be TRBD1 (5 bases). Germline V gives CDR1 LGHDT, CDR2 YNNKEL (reference sequence). CDR3 length: 15 residues. The ends were cut back, 4 bases at V and 3 bases at J, with 15 bases in the middle. CDR3 sequence reads: CASSRTTPTDYGYTF. CDR3 nucleotide sequence: TGTGCCAGCAGCCGGACAACCCCGACGGACTATGGCTACACCTTC.

J is TRBJ2-2 and V is TRBV6-2 or TRBV6-3, with D possibly called TRBD1 or TRBD2 (5 bases each). Between the trimmed V and J ends, which lost 2 bases and 3 bases, there was a span of 13 bases. CDR3 length: 16 residues. From germline, CDR1 is MNHEY and CDR2 SVGEGT. The CDR3 nucleotides read TGTGCCAGCAGTTACCGCCCTTGGGGGTACACCGGGGAGCTGTTTTTT. Translated: CASSYRPWGYTGELFF.

The V gene is TRBV3-1, the J gene TRBJ1-2, with D perhaps TRBD1 (5 bases). The CDR3 covers 14 residues. Trimming shortened V by 4 bases and J by 0 bases, and 9 bases separated the two germline ends. Germline V CDR1 and CDR2: LGHDT, YNNKEL (reference sequence). The CDR3 DNA is TGTGCCAGCAGCCGGGGGAAACCTAACTATGGCTACACCTTC. This encodes CASSRGKPNYGYTF.

This chain uses TRBV15 with TRBJ1-1; 10 bases are shared with TRBD1. The germline gives CDR1 LNHNV, CDR2 YYDKDF (reference sequence). The CDR3 loop spans 14 amino acids. With 6 bases clipped from V and 6 bases from J, the junction kept 7 bases outside the gene matches. The DNA for the CDR3 is TGTGCCACCAGGGGACAGGGGTTTAGGTCTGAAGCTTTCTTT. Its protein product is CATRGQGFRSEAFF.